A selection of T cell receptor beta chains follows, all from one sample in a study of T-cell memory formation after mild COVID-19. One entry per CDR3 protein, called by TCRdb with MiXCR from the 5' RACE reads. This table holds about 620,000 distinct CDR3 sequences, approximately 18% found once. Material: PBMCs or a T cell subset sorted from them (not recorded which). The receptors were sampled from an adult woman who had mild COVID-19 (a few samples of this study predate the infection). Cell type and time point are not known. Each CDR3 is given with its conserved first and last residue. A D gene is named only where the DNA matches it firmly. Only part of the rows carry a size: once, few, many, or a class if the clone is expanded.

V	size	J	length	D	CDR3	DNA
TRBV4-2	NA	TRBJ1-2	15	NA	CASSLPGRTNYGYTF	TGTGCCAGCAGCTTACCGGGACGTACGAACTATGGCTACACCTTC
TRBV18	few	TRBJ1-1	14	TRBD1	CASSPRQGTLEAFF	TGTGCCAGCTCACCCCGACAGGGAACACTTGAAGCTTTCTTT
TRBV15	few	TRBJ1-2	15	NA	CATSRVGSESYGYTF	TGTGCCACCAGCAGAGTGGGCAGCGAAAGCTATGGCTACACCTTC
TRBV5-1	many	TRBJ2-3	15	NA	CASSLARGGTDTQYF	TGTGCCAGCAGCTTAGCGCGAGGGGGGACAGATACGCAGTATTTT
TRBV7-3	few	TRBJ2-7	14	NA	CASRRGTGAYEQYF	TGTGCCAGCAGGCGTGGGACTGGAGCCTACGAGCAGTACTTC
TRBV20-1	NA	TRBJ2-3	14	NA	CSARGVRRLDTQYF	TGCAGTGCTAGGGGGGTCCGCAGGCTGGATACGCAGTATTTT
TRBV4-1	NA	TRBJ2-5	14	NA	CASSQGWAEETQYF	TGCGCCAGCAGCCAAGGGTGGGCGGAAGAGACCCAGTACTTC
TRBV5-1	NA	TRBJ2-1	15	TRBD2	CASSLGLAGYDEQFF	TGCGCCAGCAGCCTGGGACTAGCGGGATATGATGAGCAGTTCTTC
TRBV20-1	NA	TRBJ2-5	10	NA	CSGSRETQYF	TGCAGTGGTAGTCGGGAGACCCAGTACTTC
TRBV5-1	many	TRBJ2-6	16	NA	CASSGILGISSNVLTF	TGCGCCAGCAGCGGGATTTTGGGAATATCGTCCAACGTCCTGACTTTC
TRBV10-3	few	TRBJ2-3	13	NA	CAMAGGITDTQYF	TGTGCCATGGCGGGTGGAATCACAGATACGCAGTATTTT
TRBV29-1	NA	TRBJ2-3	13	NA	CSGRSFDTDTQYF	TGCAGCGGCAGGAGTTTTGACACAGATACGCAGTATTTT
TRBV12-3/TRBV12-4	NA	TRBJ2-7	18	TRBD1	CASSSPTSGDRGPYEQYF	TGTGCCAGCAGTTCTCCCACATCGGGGGACAGGGGTCCCTACGAGCAGTACTTC
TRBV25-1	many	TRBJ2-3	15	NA	CASSEAGTSTDTQYF	TGTGCCAGCAGTGAGGCAGGGACGAGCACAGATACGCAGTATTTT
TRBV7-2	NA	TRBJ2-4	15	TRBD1	CASSLAQGAGNIQYF	TGTGCCAGCAGCTTAGCACAGGGGGCCGGGAACATTCAGTACTTC
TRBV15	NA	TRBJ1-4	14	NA	CATSRDRVTEKLFF	TGTGCCACCAGCAGAGACAGGGTGACCGAAAAACTGTTTTTT
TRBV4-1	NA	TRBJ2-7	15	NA	CASSQPGLVSYEQYF	TGCGCCAGCAGCCAACCGGGACTGGTATCCTACGAGCAGTACTTC
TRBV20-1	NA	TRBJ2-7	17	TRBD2	CSASISSGVVAGYEQYF	TGCAGTGCTAGTATCTCTTCGGGTGTGGTAGCGGGCTACGAGCAGTACTTC
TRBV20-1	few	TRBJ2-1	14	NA	CSARSPSSYNEQFF	TGCAGTGCTAGGTCCCCAAGCTCCTACAATGAGCAGTTCTTC
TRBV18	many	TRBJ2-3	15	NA	CASSPSDSRTDTQYF	TGTGCCAGCTCACCCTCGGACAGCCGCACAGATACGCAGTATTTT
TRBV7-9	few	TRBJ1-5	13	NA	CASSLGTVPPQHF	TGTGCCAGCAGCTTAGGGACAGTGCCACCCCAGCATTTT
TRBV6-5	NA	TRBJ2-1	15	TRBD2	CASSYTSGSYNEQFF	TGTGCCAGCAGTTACACTAGCGGGTCCTACAATGAGCAGTTCTTC
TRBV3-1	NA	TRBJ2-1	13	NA	CASSQDWRNEQFF	TGTGCCAGCAGCCAAGATTGGCGGAATGAGCAGTTCTTC
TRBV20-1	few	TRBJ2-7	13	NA	CSARGQGRYEQYF	TGCAGTGCTAGAGGGCAGGGGAGGTACGAGCAGTACTTC
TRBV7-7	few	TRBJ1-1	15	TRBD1	CASSKPDRGNTEAFF	TGTGCCAGCAGCAAGCCAGACAGGGGTAACACTGAAGCTTTCTTT
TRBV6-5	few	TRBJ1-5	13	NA	CASSTGPIQPQHF	TGTGCCAGCAGCACAGGACCTATTCAGCCCCAGCATTTT
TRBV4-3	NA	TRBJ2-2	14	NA	CASSQEAHTGELFF	TGCGCCAGCAGCCAAGAGGCACACACCGGGGAGCTGTTTTTT
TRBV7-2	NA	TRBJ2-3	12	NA	CAGLFGTDTQYF	TGTGCCGGTTTATTCGGCACAGATACGCAGTATTTT
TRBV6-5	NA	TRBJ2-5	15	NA	CASSYGGGGKETQYF	TGTGCCAGCAGTTACGGAGGGGGGGGAAAAGAGACCCAGTACTTC
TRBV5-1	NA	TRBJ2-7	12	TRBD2	CASTGTTHEQYF	TGCGCCAGCACCGGGACTACCCACGAGCAGTACTTC
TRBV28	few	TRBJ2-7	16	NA	CASSLASGTRSYEQYF	TGTGCCAGCAGTTTAGCTTCCGGGACCCGCAGCTACGAGCAGTACTTC
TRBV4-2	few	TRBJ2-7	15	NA	CASSPGTTVSYEQYF	TGTGCCAGCAGCCCAGGGACGACAGTATCCTACGAGCAGTACTTC
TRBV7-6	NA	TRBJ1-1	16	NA	CASSYHGGGMNTEAFF	TGTGCCAGCAGCTATCACGGGGGAGGAATGAACACTGAAGCTTTCTTT
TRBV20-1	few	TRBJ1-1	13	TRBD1	CSALRPGGTEAFF	TGCAGTGCTCTCCGGCCAGGGGGCACTGAAGCTTTCTTT
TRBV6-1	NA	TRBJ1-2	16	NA	CASSAGTATLLRGYTF	TGTGCCAGCAGTGCAGGGACGGCGACTCTGCTAAGGGGCTACACCTTC
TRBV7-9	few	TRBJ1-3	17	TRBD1	CASSLPLDRGSGNTIYF	TGTGCCAGCAGCTTACCCCTGGACAGGGGCTCTGGAAACACCATATATTTT
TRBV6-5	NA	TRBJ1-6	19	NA	CASSYSHGVGSSYNSPLHF	TGTGCCAGCAGTTACTCCCATGGAGTTGGGAGCTCCTATAATTCACCCCTCCACTTT
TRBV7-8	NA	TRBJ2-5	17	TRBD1	CASSYLDRGQPRETQYF	TGTGCCAGCAGCTACCTGGACAGGGGCCAACCTCGGGAGACCCAGTACTTC
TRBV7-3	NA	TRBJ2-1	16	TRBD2	CASSRSVSGRDNEQFF	TGTGCCAGCAGCCGATCGGTTAGCGGGAGGGACAATGAGCAGTTCTTC
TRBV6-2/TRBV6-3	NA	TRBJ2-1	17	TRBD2	CASSSTSGRENYNEQFF	TGTGCCAGCAGTTCCACTAGCGGGAGGGAAAACTACAATGAGCAGTTCTTC
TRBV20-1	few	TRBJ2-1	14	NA	CSAREEGIYNEQFF	TGCAGTGCTAGAGAGGAGGGAATCTACAATGAGCAGTTCTTC